Sequencing of this T cell receptor beta chain was carried out in a study of human T cells and chemical hapten exposure. The study's findings and limits: Positive correlation was observed between PT1 expanded TCR counts and patch test score. Healthy people's immune response may differ from that of the donors, who had alopecia.

Trimming stripped 7 bases from V and 4 bases from J, with 13 bases between. Germline V gives CDR1 SEHNR, CDR2 FQNEAQ (reference sequence). The CDR3 is 13 amino acids. It was the library that attached unique molecular identifiers to individual cDNA molecules. TCRdb recomputed calls from the RACE reads with MiXCR, one row per CDR3 protein. The sample contains fewer than 85,000 distinct CDR3 sequences, approximately 10% of which appear only once. Time point of the sample: patch test 2, 6 weeks after DPC sensitization. Specified treatment: therapeutic diphenylcyclopropenone sensitization with weekly scalp DPC. This clonotype turned up a few times. Its antigen is not known.

This TCR derives from a man aged 18 to 29 with alopecia areata. Some clones in this sample may be carry-over from other donors' samples. The chain uses TRBV7-9 and TRBJ1-2; D call uncertain. Sequencing was performed on whole blood, taken in connection with sensitization to the hapten diphenylcyclopropenone (DPC). The DNA of the CDR3 is TGTGCCAGCATGGGAGCGGCGGCCTATGGCTACACCTTC. Protein sequence: CASMGAAAYGYTF.